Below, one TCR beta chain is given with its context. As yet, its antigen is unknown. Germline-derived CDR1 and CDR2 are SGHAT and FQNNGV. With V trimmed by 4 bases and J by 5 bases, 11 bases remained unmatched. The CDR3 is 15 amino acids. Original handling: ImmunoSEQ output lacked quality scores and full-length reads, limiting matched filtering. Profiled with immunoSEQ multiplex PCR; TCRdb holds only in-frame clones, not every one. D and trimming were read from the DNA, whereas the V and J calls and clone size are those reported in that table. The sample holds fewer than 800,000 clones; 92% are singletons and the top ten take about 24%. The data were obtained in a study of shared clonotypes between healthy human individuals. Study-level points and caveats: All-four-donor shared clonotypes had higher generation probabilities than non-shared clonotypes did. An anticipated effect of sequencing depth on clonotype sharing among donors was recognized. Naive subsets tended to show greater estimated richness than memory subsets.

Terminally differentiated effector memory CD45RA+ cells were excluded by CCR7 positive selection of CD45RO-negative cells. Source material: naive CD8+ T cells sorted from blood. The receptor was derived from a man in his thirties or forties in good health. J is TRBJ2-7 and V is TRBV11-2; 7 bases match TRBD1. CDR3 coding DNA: TGTGCCAGCAGCTATCGACAGGGTAGTGGCGACGAGCAGTACTTC. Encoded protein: CASSYRQGSGDEQYF.